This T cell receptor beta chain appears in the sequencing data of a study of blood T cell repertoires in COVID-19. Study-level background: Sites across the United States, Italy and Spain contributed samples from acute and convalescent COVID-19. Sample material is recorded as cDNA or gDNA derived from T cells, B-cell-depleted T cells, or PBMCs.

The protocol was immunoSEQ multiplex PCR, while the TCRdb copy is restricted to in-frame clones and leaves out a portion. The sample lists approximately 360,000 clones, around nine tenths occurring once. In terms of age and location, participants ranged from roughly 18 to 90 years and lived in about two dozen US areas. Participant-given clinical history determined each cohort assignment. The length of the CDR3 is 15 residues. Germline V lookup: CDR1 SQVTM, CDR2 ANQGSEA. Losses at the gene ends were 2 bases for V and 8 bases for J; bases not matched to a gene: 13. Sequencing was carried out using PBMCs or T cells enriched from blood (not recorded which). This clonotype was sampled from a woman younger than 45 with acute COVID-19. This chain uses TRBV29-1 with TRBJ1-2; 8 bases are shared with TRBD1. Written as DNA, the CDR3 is TGCAGCGTTGAATCTGGTGGGGACAGGCCTGGGGGCTACACCTTC. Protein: CSVESGGDRPGGYTF.